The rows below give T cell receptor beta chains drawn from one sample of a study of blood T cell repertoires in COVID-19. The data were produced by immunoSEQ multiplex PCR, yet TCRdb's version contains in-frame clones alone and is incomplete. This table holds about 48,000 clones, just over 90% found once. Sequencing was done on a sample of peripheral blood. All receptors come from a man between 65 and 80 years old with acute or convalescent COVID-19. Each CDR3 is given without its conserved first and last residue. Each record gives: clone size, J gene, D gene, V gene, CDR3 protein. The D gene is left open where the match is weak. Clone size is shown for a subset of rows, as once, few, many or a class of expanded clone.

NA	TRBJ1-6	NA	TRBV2	ASSETSSYNSPLH
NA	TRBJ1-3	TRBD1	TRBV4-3	ASSLDRDGGNTIY
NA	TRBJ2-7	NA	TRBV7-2	ASSLSGSYEQY
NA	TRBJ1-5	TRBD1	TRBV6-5	ASRKTGSNQPQH
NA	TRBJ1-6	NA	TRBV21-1	ASSRSGYRGSPLH
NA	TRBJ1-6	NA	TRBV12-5	ASGLVRISDSPLH
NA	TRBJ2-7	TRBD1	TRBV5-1	ASSLTNLGQGEMGYEQY
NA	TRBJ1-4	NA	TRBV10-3	AISESGQLATNEKLF
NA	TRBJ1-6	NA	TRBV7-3	ASSLRGDNSPLH
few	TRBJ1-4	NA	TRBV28	ASRNSANEKLF
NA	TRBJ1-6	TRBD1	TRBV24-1	ATSDNKGGPLH
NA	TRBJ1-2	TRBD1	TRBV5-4	ASSLALGQGTGYT
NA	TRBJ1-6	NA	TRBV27	ASSAGGALQPLH
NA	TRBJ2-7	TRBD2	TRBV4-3	ASSQFSGGFSYEQY
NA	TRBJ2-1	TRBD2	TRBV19	ASSGGGGQIRQF
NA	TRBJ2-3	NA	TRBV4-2	ASSGRDSATDTQY
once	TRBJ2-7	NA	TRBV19	ASSIRQNSNEQY
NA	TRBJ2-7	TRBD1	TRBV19	ASSRTGAPYEQY
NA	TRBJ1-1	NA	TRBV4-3	ASSQDEGTEAF
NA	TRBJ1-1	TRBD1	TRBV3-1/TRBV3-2	ASIKPGGNTEAF
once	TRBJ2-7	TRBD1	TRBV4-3	ASSQVGTGIYEQY
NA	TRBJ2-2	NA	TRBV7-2	ASSLYFLGGNTGELF
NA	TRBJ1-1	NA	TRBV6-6	ASSRDSLSSAEAF
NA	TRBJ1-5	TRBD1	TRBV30	AWSPGQGAQATQH
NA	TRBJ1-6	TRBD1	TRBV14	ASSGQGLPPLH
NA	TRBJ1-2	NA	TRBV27	ASSFRVGNYGYT
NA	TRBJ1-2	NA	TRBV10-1	ASSESVPTTPANYGYT
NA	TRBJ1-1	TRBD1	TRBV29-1	SVIGDRVEAF
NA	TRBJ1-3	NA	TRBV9	ASSSVEGEGNTIY
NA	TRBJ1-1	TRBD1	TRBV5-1	ASSFNPRTGRTEAF
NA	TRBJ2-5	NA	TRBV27	ASRKGVLETQY
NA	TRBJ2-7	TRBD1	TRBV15	ATSRGQGQWQY
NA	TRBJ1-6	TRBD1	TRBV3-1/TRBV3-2	ASSQQGDNSPLH
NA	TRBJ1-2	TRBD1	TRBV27	ASRTSGTGHGYT
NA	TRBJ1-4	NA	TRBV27	ASSLYGGRDEKLF
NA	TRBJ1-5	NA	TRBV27	ASSLTFPDRPNQPQH
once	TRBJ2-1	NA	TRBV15	ATSRQGAPYNEQF
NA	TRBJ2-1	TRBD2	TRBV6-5	ASSSIAGLSYNEQF